This TCR beta chain was captured in a study of blood T cell repertoires in COVID-19. Study-wide context: The United States, Italy and Spain provided the acute and convalescent COVID-19 samples.

Germline trimming cut 1 base from V and 7 bases from J; bases unmatched to any gene: 6. Germline V gene data show CDR1 as SGHKS and CDR2 as YYEKEE (reference sequence). This CDR3 is built from 14 residues. Some clones are missing from TCRdb's copy, which holds only in-frame ones; the method was immunoSEQ multiplex PCR. The repertoire holds 75,000 to 90,000 clones, with approximately 86% as singletons. V and J are TRBV5-5 and TRBJ1-1; 8 nucleotides match TRBD1. The sequenced sample was peripheral blood. The TCR originated in a man aged 80 or over with active or convalescent COVID-19. This CDR3 is CASSLWPQGGEAFF. CDR3 nucleotides: TGTGCCAGCAGCTTGTGGCCACAGGGGGGTGAAGCTTTCTTT.